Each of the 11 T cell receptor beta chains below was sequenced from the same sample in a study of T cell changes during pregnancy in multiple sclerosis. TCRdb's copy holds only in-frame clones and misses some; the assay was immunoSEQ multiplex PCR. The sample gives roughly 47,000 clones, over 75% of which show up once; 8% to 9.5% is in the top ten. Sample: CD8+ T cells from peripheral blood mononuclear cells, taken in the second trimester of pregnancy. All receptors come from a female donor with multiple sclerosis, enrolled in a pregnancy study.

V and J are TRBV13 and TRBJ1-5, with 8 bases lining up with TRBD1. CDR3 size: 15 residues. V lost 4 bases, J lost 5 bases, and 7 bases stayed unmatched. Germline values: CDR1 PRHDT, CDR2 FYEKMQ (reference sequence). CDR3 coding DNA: TGTGCCAGCAGCTCGGACAGGGAAAAAGATCAGCCCCAGCATTTT. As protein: CASSSDREKDQPQHF.

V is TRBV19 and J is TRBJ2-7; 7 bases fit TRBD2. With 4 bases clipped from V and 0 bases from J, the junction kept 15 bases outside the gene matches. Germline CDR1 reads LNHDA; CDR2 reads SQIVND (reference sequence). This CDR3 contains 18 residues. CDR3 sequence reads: CASSRGGVLYASSYEQYF. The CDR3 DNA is TGTGCCAGTAGTAGGGGGGGGGTCCTTTATGCCAGCTCCTACGAGCAGTACTTC.

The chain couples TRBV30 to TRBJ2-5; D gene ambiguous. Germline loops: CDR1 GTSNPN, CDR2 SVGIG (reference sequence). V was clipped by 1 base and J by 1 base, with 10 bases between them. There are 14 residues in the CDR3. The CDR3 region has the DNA TGTGCCTGGAGTGCGAGTAGCCCCCAAGAGACCCAGTACTTC. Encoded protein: CAWSASSPQETQYF.

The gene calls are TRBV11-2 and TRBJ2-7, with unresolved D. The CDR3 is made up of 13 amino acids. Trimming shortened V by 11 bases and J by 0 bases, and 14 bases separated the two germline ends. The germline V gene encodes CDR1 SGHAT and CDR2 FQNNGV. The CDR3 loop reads CAAQQENSYEQYF. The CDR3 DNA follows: TGTGCCGCCCAGCAGGAAAACTCCTACGAGCAGTACTTC.

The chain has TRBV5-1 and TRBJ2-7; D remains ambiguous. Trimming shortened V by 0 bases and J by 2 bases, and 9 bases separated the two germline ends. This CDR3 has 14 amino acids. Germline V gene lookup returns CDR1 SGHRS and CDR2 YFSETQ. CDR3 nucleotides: TGCGCCAGCAGCTTGGCGGTGGAGACCTACGAGCAGTACTTC. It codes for CASSLAVETYEQYF.

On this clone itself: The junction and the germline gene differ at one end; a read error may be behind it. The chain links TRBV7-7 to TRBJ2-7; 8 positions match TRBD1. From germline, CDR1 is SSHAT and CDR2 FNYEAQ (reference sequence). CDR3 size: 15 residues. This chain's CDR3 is CASSPGTGHSYEQYF. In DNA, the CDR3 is TGTGCTAGCAGCCCAGGGACAGGACACTCCTACGAGCAGTACTTC.

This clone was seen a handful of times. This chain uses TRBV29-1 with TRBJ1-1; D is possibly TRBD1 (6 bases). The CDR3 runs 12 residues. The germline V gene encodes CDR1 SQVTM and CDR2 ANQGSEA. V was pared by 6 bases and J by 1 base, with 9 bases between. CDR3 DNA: TGCAGCGTCGGACAGTGGAACACTGAAGCTTTCTTT. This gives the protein CSVGQWNTEAFF.

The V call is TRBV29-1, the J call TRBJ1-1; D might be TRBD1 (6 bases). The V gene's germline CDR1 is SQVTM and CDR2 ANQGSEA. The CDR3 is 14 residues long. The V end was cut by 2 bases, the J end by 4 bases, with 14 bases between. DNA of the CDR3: TGCAGCGTTGAATGGGGGGGCCGGGGCACTGAAGCTTTCTTT. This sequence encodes CSVEWGGRGTEAFF.

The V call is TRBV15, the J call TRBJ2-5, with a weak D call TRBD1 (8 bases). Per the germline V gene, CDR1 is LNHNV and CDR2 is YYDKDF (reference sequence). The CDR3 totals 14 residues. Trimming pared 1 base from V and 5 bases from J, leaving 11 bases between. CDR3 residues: CATSRVQGGETQYF. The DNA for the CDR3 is TGTGCCACCAGCAGAGTACAGGGGGGGGAGACCCAGTACTTC.

The chain's CDR3 is CASSPEDRTYEQYF. The CDR3 DNA reads as TGTGCCAGCAGCCCAGAGGACAGGACCTACGAGCAGTACTTC. This chain links TRBV7-8 with TRBJ2-7; 7 bases agree with TRBD1. Germline CDR1 SGHVS, CDR2 FQNEAQ. This CDR3 has 14 amino acids. V trimming: 5 bases; J trimming: 2 bases; junction bases outside the gene matches: 6.

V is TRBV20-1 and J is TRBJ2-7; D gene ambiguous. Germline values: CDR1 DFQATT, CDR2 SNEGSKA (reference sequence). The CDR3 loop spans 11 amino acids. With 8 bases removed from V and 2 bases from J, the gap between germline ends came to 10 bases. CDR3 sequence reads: CSSFNAYEQYF. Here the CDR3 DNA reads TGCAGTAGCTTCAATGCCTACGAGCAGTACTTC.